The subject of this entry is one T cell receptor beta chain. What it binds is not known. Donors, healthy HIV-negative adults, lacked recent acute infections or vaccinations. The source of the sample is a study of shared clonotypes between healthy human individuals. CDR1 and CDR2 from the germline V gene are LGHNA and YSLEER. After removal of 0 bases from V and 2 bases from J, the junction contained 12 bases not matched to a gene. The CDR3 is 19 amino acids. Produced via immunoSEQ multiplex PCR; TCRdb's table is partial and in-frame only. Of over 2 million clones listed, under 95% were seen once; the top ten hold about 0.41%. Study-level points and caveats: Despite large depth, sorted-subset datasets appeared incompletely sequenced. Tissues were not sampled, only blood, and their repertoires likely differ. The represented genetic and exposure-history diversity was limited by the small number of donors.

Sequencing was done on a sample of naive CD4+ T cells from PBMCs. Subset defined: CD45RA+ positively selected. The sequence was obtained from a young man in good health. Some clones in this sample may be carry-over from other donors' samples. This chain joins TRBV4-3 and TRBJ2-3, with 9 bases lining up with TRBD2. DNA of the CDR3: TGCGCCAGCAGCCAAGAAAGCAGGGTAGCGGGAGCCTTCACAGATACGCAGTATTTT. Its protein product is CASSQESRVAGAFTDTQYF.